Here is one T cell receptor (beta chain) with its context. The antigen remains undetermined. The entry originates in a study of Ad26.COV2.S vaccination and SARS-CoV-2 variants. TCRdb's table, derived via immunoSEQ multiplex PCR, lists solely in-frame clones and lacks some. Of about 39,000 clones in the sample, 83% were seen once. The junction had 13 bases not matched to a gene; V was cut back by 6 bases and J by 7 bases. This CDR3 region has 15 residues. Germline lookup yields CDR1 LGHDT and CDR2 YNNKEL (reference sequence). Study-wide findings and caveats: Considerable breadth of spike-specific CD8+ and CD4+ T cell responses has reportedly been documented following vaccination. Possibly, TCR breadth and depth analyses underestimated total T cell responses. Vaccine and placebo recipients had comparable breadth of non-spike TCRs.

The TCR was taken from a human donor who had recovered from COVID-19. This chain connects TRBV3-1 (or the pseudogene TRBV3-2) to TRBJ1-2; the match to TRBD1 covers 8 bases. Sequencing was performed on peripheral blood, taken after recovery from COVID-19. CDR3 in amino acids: CASRALGQGARGYTF. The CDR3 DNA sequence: TGTGCCAGCAGGGCCTTGGGGCAGGGGGCGCGTGGCTACACCTTC.